Listed below are T cell receptor beta chains from one sample, sequenced in a study of OX40 agonist ivuxolimab in advanced cancers. The protocol was immunoSEQ multiplex PCR, while the TCRdb copy is restricted to in-frame clones and leaves out a portion. The profile shows about 93,000 clones, 92% of them singletons. Sequencing was performed on CD4+ or CD8+ T cells sorted from blood, taken in a trial of the OX40 agonist ivuxolimab. The receptor source for this set is an adult with an advanced solid tumor such as melanoma, head and neck, liver or kidney cancer. Both conserved end residues are part of each CDR3.

J gene: TRBJ1-1; V gene: TRBV19; CDR3 protein: CASRFPGQGFADTEAFF
J gene: TRBJ1-2; V gene: TRBV5-4; CDR3 protein: CASSLDFRAGGYTF
J gene: TRBJ2-7; V gene: TRBV7-5; CDR3 protein: CARSPFGYEQYF
J gene: TRBJ1-1; V gene: TRBV7-9; CDR3 protein: CASSFLRVENTEAFF
J gene: TRBJ1-5; V gene: TRBV27; CDR3 protein: CASSGWGYSNQPQHF
J gene: TRBJ1-2; V gene: TRBV28; CDR3 protein: CASSLLTGANYGYTF
J gene: TRBJ1-1; V gene: TRBV29-1; CDR3 protein: CSLTSPAEAFF
J gene: TRBJ2-6; V gene: TRBV18; CDR3 protein: CASSPGASSGANVLTF
J gene: TRBJ1-2; V gene: TRBV29-1; CDR3 protein: CSVERGLAGGYTF
J gene: TRBJ1-5; V gene: TRBV30; CDR3 protein: CAWSASWQPQHF
J gene: TRBJ2-2; V gene: TRBV5-1; CDR3 protein: CASSATGGTGELFF
J gene: TRBJ1-1; V gene: TRBV10-1; CDR3 protein: CASSAGTANTEAFF
J gene: TRBJ2-3; V gene: TRBV10-1; CDR3 protein: CASSGTLSTDTQYF
J gene: TRBJ2-1; V gene: TRBV2; CDR3 protein: CASTDPTGTSHNEQFF
J gene: TRBJ2-3; V gene: TRBV7-9; CDR3 protein: CASSSRGGTDTQYF
J gene: TRBJ2-1; V gene: TRBV25-1; CDR3 protein: CASSLAGGNNEQFF
J gene: TRBJ1-5; V gene: TRBV7-3; CDR3 protein: CASSLVSQPQHF
J gene: TRBJ2-2; V gene: TRBV5-1; CDR3 protein: CASSPAGGGNTGELFF
J gene: TRBJ2-6; V gene: TRBV6-4; CDR3 protein: CASAPGTGANVLTF
J gene: TRBJ2-1; V gene: TRBV5-4; CDR3 protein: CASTQTRGNVDNEQFF
J gene: TRBJ2-7; V gene: TRBV4-2; CDR3 protein: CASSLGRAQYEQYF
J gene: TRBJ1-5; V gene: TRBV9; CDR3 protein: CASSVGGHSNQPQHF
J gene: TRBJ2-3; V gene: TRBV15; CDR3 protein: CATSRDFGTSTDTQYF
J gene: TRBJ2-1; V gene: TRBV5-1; CDR3 protein: CASSTGTSGSLGNEQFF
J gene: TRBJ1-5; V gene: TRBV15; CDR3 protein: CATSPDGNSNQPQHF
J gene: TRBJ1-2; V gene: TRBV5-4; CDR3 protein: CASIPGGDRENYGYTF
J gene: TRBJ2-1; V gene: TRBV4-2; CDR3 protein: CASSQDVRLAGGGDEQFF